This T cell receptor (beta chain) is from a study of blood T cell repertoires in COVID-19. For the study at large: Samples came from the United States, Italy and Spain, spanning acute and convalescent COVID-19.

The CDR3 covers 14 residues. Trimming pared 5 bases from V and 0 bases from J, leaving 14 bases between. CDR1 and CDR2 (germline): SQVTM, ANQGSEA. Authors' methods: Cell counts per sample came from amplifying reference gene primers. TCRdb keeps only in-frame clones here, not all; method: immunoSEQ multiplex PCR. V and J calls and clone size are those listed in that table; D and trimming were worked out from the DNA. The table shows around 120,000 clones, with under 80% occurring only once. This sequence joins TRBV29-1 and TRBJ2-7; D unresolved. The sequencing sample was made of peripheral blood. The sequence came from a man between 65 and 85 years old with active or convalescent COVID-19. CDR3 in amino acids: CSVTDMLSSYEQYF. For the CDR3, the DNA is TGCAGCGTTACCGACATGTTGAGCTCCTACGAGCAGTACTTC.